The 2 T cell receptor beta chains listed next were all sequenced from one sample in a study of PD-1 blockade in classical Hodgkin lymphoma. Time point reported: cycle 4 day 1 (C4D1), after five to seven weeks of nivolumab. With no exception, relapse followed autologous stem cell transplantation in all patients, and brentuximab vedotin exposure varied. The method was immunoSEQ multiplex PCR; TCRdb's version includes in-frame clones alone and lacks a portion of them. The sample contains some 33,000 clones, around 74% of which appear only once. Sequencing used peripheral blood mononuclear cells (PBMCs), obtained before the fourth cycle of nivolumab. Receptors originate from a human donor with classical Hodgkin lymphoma.

The genes are TRBV9 and TRBJ2-5; maybe TRBD2 (5 bases). Germline loops: CDR1 SGDLS, CDR2 YYNGEE. There are 16 residues in the CDR3. Trimming shortened V by 0 bases and J by 1 base, and 13 bases separated the two germline ends. The CDR3 protein is CASSVVGLGVQETQYF. In DNA, the CDR3 is TGTGCCAGCAGCGTAGTGGGTTTGGGAGTCCAAGAGACCCAGTACTTC.

This clone showed up just a few times. This rearrangement joins TRBV25-1 to TRBJ1-6; D ambiguous. V was shortened by 5 bases and J by 7 bases, with 12 bases between the two germline ends. Per the germline V gene, CDR1 is MGHDK and CDR2 is SYGVNS. This CDR3 region has 14 residues. The DNA of the CDR3 is TGTGCCAGCAGTCCGGACCGTCCGAATTCACCCCTCCACTTT. Amino acids: CASSPDRPNSPLHF.